Listed below are T cell receptor beta chains from one sample, sequenced in a study of cytomegalovirus exposure and HLA in healthy donors. Clones were read by immunoSEQ multiplex PCR, and TCRdb kept only the in-frame ones, dropping some. The table has some 130,000 clones, 77% seen once; the top ten hold around 1.5%. The material sequenced was PBMCs. The receptor source for this set is a woman between 40 and 50 years old in good health and CMV-seronegative. Each CDR3 is given with its conserved first and last residue. The D gene is left open where the match is weak. Part of the rows lack a size; the others show once, few, many or a class for expanded clones.

j_call clone_size v_call d_call cdr3_length cdr3_nt cdr3_aa
TRBJ2-2 few TRBV7-2 TRBD1 16 TGTGCCAGCAGCTTCTTTCAGGGGGCGCTTACCGGGGAGCTGTTTTTT CASSFFQGALTGELFF
TRBJ1-2 . TRBV29-1 . 15 TGCAGCGTTGAAGATCTGTGGGCAGGGGTTGATGGCTACACCTTC CSVEDLWAGVDGYTF
TRBJ1-6 . TRBV28 TRBD1 14 TGTGCCAGCAGAAAGGGACAGGGGCAAGGACCCCTCCACTTT CASRKGQGQGPLHF
TRBJ1-3 . TRBV14 TRBD1 17 TGTGCCAGCAGCCAAGAAGGGGGCAGGCGGCCTGGAAACACCATATATTTT CASSQEGGRRPGNTIYF
TRBJ2-2 . TRBV2 TRBD2 15 TGTGCCACCTCCCTAGCGGGGCACTTCGGCGGGGAGCTGTTTTTT CATSLAGHFGGELFF
TRBJ2-5 . TRBV19 . 15 TGTGCCAGTAGTATTGCGGCGGCAGGGCAAGAGACCCAGTACTTC CASSIAAAGQETQYF
TRBJ1-1 . TRBV6-6 . 13 TGTGCCAGCAGTACTCAGGGTCCCACTGAAGCTTTCTTT CASSTQGPTEAFF
TRBJ2-7 . TRBV6-1 TRBD1 15 TGTGCCAGCAGCGGAACCGGGACAGGGACGGGCGAGCAGTACTTC CASSGTGTGTGEQYF
TRBJ1-1 . TRBV6-5 . 14 TGTGCCAGCAGTTACCATGGACAGTTAAGTGAAGCTTTCTTT CASSYHGQLSEAFF
TRBJ2-2 . TRBV2 . 13 TGTGCCAGTCGGTACGAACGGACCGGGGAGCTGTTTTTT CASRYERTGELFF
TRBJ1-1 . TRBV15 . 17 TGTGCCACCAGCAGAGATCCTTCAGGGATGGTGAACACTGAAGCTTTCTTT CATSRDPSGMVNTEAFF
TRBJ2-5 . TRBV7-9 . 11 TGTGCCAGCACCCGGTCTACGACCCAGTACTTC CASTRSTTQYF
TRBJ1-1 . TRBV18 . 14 TGTGCCAGCTCACTTCGGGATCCGGGGTCTGAAGCTTTCTTT CASSLRDPGSEAFF
TRBJ2-5 . TRBV7-7 TRBD2 16 TGTGCTAGCAGCCCAGGACTAGCGGGGGGCAAGGAGACCCAGTACTTC CASSPGLAGGKETQYF
TRBJ2-1 . TRBV9 . 17 TGTGCCAGCAGCCCGCGGGACTCTAGAACGTGGCACAATGAGCAGTTCTTC CASSPRDSRTWHNEQFF
TRBJ2-3 . TRBV29-1 . 11 TGCAGCACCCACAGGGAGAGCTTGCAGTATTTT CSTHRESLQYF
TRBJ1-1 . TRBV4-3 . 17 TGCGCCAGCAGCCAGGAAGTACAGCCCCTCATGAACACTGAAGCTTTCTTT CASSQEVQPLMNTEAFF
TRBJ2-7 . TRBV6-5 . 13 TGTGCCAGCAGTTACGGGACACCCTACGAGCAGTACTTC CASSYGTPYEQYF
TRBJ1-1 . TRBV29-1 TRBD1 13 TGCAGCGTGTACGACAGGGGCTCACTGAAGGCTTTCTTT CSVYDRGSLKAFF
TRBJ2-7 . TRBV30 . 14 TGTGCCTGGAGTTCAGGGATCAACTCCTACGAGCAGTACTTC CAWSSGINSYEQYF
TRBJ1-5 . TRBV5-6 . 15 TGTGCCAGCAGCTTGGGCAGGGGTCGCAATCAGCCCCAGCATTTT CASSLGRGRNQPQHF
TRBJ2-2 . TRBV5-1 TRBD2 17 TGCGCCAGCAGCTTGGATCTTGCCGGGGGGGGAACCGGGGAGCTGTTTTTT CASSLDLAGGGTGELFF
TRBJ1-4 . TRBV25-1 . 13 TGTGCCAGCAGGGGCCTGACTAATGAAAAACTGTTTTTT CASRGLTNEKLFF
TRBJ2-3 . TRBV7-8 TRBD2 16 TGTGCCAGCAGCTTTGATTCGAGCGGGGCCACAGATACGCAGTATTTT CASSFDSSGATDTQYF
TRBJ1-2 few TRBV6-5 . 14 TGTGCCAGCAGTCCTGGGGGGACTGACTATGGCTACACCTTC CASSPGGTDYGYTF
TRBJ2-1 . TRBV6-1 TRBD2 14 TGTGCCAGCAGTTGGACTAGCGGAGACAATGAGCAGTTCTTC CASSWTSGDNEQFF